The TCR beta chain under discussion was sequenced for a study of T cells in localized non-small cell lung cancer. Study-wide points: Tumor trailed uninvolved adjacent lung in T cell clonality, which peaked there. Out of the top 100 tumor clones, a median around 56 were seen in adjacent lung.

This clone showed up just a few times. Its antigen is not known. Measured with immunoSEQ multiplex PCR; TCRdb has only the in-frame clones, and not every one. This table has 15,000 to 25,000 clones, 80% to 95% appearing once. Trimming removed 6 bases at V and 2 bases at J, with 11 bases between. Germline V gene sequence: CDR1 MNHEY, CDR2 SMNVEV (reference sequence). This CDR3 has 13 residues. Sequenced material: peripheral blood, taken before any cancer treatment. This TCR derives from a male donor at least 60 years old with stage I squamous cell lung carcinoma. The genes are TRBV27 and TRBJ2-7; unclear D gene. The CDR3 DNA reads TGTGCCAGCAGGGGCCTTACCCCCTACGAGCAGTACTTC. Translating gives CASRGLTPYEQYF.